Listed below are T cell receptor beta chains from one sample, sequenced in a study of T-cell reconstitution after alpha-beta-depleted transplantation in children. TCRdb reprocessed the PCR reads with MiXCR, giving one entry per CDR3 protein. Of about 480,000 distinct CDR3 sequences in the sample, approximately 12% are singletons; the top ten hold about 6%. The specimen was PBMCs from the stem cell graft donor, collected from the stem cell graft. These TCRs come from a human donor who donated a stem cell graft to a child with combined immunodeficiency. Both conserved end residues are part of each CDR3. Fields, in order: D gene, J gene, clone size, V gene, CDR3 protein, CDR3 DNA. D genes are given only for firm matches. Only part of the rows carry a size: once, few, many, or a class if the clone is expanded.

NA,TRBJ2-7,NA,TRBV20-1,CSARTGLSEAEQYF,TGCAGTGCTAGGACGGGCCTATCGGAAGCCGAGCAGTACTTC
TRBD1,TRBJ2-7,NA,TRBV27,CASSHGQASYEEYF,TGTGCCAGCAGCCACGGACAGGCCTCCTACGAGGAGTACTTC
NA,TRBJ2-3,many,TRBV20-1,CSARADTQYF,TGCAGTGCGCGGGCAGATACGCAGTATTTT
NA,TRBJ2-6,many,TRBV6-1,CASKSPGANVLTF,TGTGCCAGTAAGTCCCCTGGGGCCAACGTCCTGACTTTC
TRBD2,TRBJ2-7,NA,TRBV5-6,CASSLRLASYEQYF,TGTGCCAGCAGCTTGAGACTAGCCTCCTACGAGCAGTACTTC
NA,TRBJ2-1,many,TRBV11-2,CASTFRRADYNEQFF,TGTGCCAGCACCTTTAGGAGGGCCGATTACAATGAGCAGTTCTTC
TRBD2,TRBJ2-1,NA,TRBV6-4,CARPRGEDYNEQFF,TGTGCCAGGCCGCGGGGGGAAGATTACAATGAGCAGTTCTTC
NA,TRBJ2-5,many,TRBV20-1,CSARKAGLDYETQYF,TGCAGTGCTAGAAAGGCAGGGCTCGATTATGAGACCCAGTACTTC
TRBD1,TRBJ1-3,NA,TRBV6-2/TRBV6-3,CASSSAPGTASGNTIYF,TGTGCCAGCAGTTCTGCCCCCGGGACAGCCTCTGGAAACACCATATATTTT
NA,TRBJ2-1,many,TRBV6-5,CASSSLVGSYNEQFF,TGTGCCAGCAGTTCCCTCGTAGGCTCCTACAATGAGCAGTTCTTC
TRBD2,TRBJ2-1,NA,TRBV4-3,CASSQESGGAHEQFF,TGCGCCAGCAGCCAAGAGAGCGGGGGGGCCCATGAGCAGTTCTTC
TRBD2,TRBJ2-1,many,TRBV12-3/TRBV12-4,CASRLLAGGLFKQFF,TGTGCCAGCCGATTACTAGCGGGGGGGCTCTTTAAGCAGTTCTTC
TRBD2,TRBJ2-7,NA,TRBV7-2,CASSARDYSYEQYF,TGTGCCAGCAGCGCCCGGGACTATTCCTACGAGCAGTACTTC
NA,TRBJ2-7,NA,TRBV4-1,CASSQAGGLEQYF,TGCGCCAGCAGCCAGGCCGGAGGTCTCGAGCAGTACTTC
NA,TRBJ2-2,NA,TRBV28,CASSSTGTVGPGELFF,TGTGCCAGCAGCTCAACCGGGACCGTGGGTCCCGGGGAGCTGTTTTTT
NA,TRBJ1-4,NA,TRBV7-9,CASSPGRSTNEKLFF,TGTGCCAGCAGCCCTGGTCGGTCAACTAATGAAAAACTGTTTTTT
NA,TRBJ2-1,many,TRBV20-1,CSARDSPYEQFF,TGCAGTGCTAGGGACTCCCCCTATGAGCAGTTCTTC
NA,TRBJ2-6,NA,TRBV11-2,CASSLVVVSVSSGANVLTF,TGTGCCAGCAGCTTAGTTGTCGTCAGCGTCAGCTCTGGGGCCAACGTCCTGACTTTC
TRBD1,TRBJ2-7,NA,TRBV5-1,CASSRTGTGWYEQYF,TGCGCCAGCAGCAGGACCGGGACAGGGTGGTACGAGCAGTACTTC
NA,TRBJ2-1,many,TRBV29-1,CSVVGGRIDNEQFF,TGCAGCGTTGTGGGGGGAAGAATAGACAATGAGCAGTTCTTC
NA,TRBJ1-5,NA,TRBV6-5,CASSYRTGLWGPQHF,TGTGCCAGCAGTTACCGAACCGGGCTTTGGGGGCCCCAGCATTTT
NA,TRBJ2-1,many,TRBV12-3/TRBV12-4,CASSFLGDEQFF,TGTGCCAGCAGTTTTCTAGGCGATGAGCAGTTCTTC
TRBD2,TRBJ2-3,NA,TRBV7-6,CASSLVLAGAGDTQYF,TGTGCCAGCAGCTTGGTCCTAGCGGGGGCGGGAGATACGCAGTATTTT
TRBD2,TRBJ2-2,NA,TRBV20-1,CSARDRGVAGELFF,TGCAGTGCTAGAGATCGGGGGGTAGCCGGGGAGCTGTTTTTT
NA,TRBJ1-2,few,TRBV10-3,CAISALNGYTF,TGTGCCATCAGCGCCTTGAATGGCTACACCTTC
TRBD1,TRBJ2-5,many,TRBV29-1,CSGAGGETQYF,TGCAGCGGAGCAGGGGGAGAGACCCAGTACTTC
NA,TRBJ2-3,NA,TRBV28,CALRGPTDTQYF,TGTGCCCTCCGGGGGCCCACAGATACGCAGTATTTT
NA,TRBJ1-3,NA,TRBV7-2,CASSRSVGGTIYF,TGTGCCAGCAGCCGTAGTGTCGGAGGCACCATATATTTT
NA,TRBJ1-5,NA,TRBV20-1,CSARAGLSNQPQHF,TGCAGTGCTAGAGCCGGCCTTAGCAATCAGCCCCAGCATTTT
NA,TRBJ2-4,NA,TRBV19,CASRLGTGVWYF,TGTGCCAGTAGGTTGGGAACCGGGGTTTGGTACTTC
NA,TRBJ2-3,many,TRBV12-3/TRBV12-4,CASSLGFYTDTQYF,TGTGCCAGCAGTTTAGGGTTTTACACAGATACGCAGTATTTT
NA,TRBJ2-3,many,TRBV9,CASSAGGTSLTDTQYF,TGTGCCAGCAGCGCCGGGGGTACCAGTCTCACAGATACGCAGTATTTT
TRBD1,TRBJ1-6,NA,TRBV6-2/TRBV6-3,CASSDRESNSPLHF,TGTGCCAGCTCTGACAGGGAATCTAATTCACCCCTCCACTTT